This T cell receptor (beta chain) was observed in a study of blood T cell repertoires in COVID-19. Clones were sequenced by immunoSEQ multiplex PCR, and TCRdb holds only the in-frame ones, with some missing. The sample records 350,000 to 400,000 clones, 80% to 90% being singletons. The sequence derives from a man in his late teens or twenties who had recovered from COVID-19. Source material: PBMCs or T cells enriched from blood (not recorded which).

The DNA of the CDR3 is TGCAGTGCGAGTTCGCGGACAGGGGATCAGCCCCAGCATTTT. This encodes CSASSRTGDQPQHF. This chain connects TRBV20-1 to TRBJ1-5; TRBD1 agrees at 9 bases. Trimming at V came to 6 bases and at J to 5 bases, leaving 8 bases not matched to a gene. The germline gives CDR1 DFQATT, CDR2 SNEGSKA (reference sequence). This CDR3 spans 14 amino acids.